This TCR beta chain was found in a study of T cells after yellow fever vaccination (dated by TCRdb to 2018 to 2020). At the level of the whole study: The SMART-Seq v4 Ultra Low Input RNA kit was used to prepare libraries from fractions with low cell numbers. Bulk TCR alpha and beta repertoires were sequenced longitudinally to track T-cell clones before and after primary and booster YFV17D yellow fever vaccination. Two healthy male donors, one aged 18 to 30 and one aged 30 to 39 years, were included in the cohort. Blood samples were taken at several timepoints before and after primary and secondary immunization, and bulk PBMC replicates and cell subsets were isolated. Paper-wide results and their limitations: Computational filtering was required because FACS-sorted repertoires could contain abundant contaminating clonotypes from the bulk population. A small fraction of clonotypes appeared in both the CD4 and CD8 compartments, likely as a result of convergent recombination. Compared with the primary T-cell response, the secondary T-cell response was weaker but faster, peaking on day 5 rather than day 15. After the booster, most of the clones that had expanded following primary vaccination were detected again (almost 98% of CD4 and around 90% of CD8), which suggests that memory was broadly maintained. Because only two donors were included in the study, the extent to which the findings can be generalized is limited.

TCR cDNA was synthesized by 5'RACE template switching, which introduced a universal primer site and unique molecular identifiers. cDNA synthesis was primed from both the TCR alpha and TCR beta constant segments. Library amplification used two PCR steps, and the second PCR step added sample barcodes and sequencing adapters. Sequencing of libraries was done on Illumina HiSeq 2500 (2x100 bp) or NovaSeq (2x150 bp). In the original analysis: Demultiplexing of reads and collapsing into UMI consensus sequences were performed with MIGEC, and V(D)J alignment was carried out with MiXCR. Vaccine-responding clonotypes were defined with edgeR using replicate PBMC samples, requiring FDR below 0.01 and a log2 fold change above 5 up to day 15. Bulk clonotypes were assigned CD4 or CD8 identity according to which sequenced CD4 or CD8 repertoire held them at higher abundance. TCRdb reworked the public reads: Q25 trimming with fastp, MiXCR clone assembly, productive beta chains retained. Entries are consolidated by CDR3 protein sequence, retaining the most common genes and DNA. The V and J calls come from TCRdb's annotation, not from the publication. This sample lists fewer than 400,000 distinct CDR3 sequences; about 6.2% were detected once. The ten largest clones add up to about 15% of the sample.

This clonotype has only a few counts. Its target antigen remains unknown. Nothing much larger sits one base from this clone, and base qualities are not available. The treatment or condition label corresponds to: live attenuated yellow fever vaccine strain. At each blood-draw timepoint, two biological replicates of bulk PBMCs were collected. A standard Ficoll-Paque protocol was used to isolate PBMCs from peripheral blood. TriZol was used to extract RNA from bulk PBMCs, CD4 and CD8 fractions, and dextramer-positive and dextramer-negative fractions. V is shortened by 4 bases, J by 2 bases, and the region joining them spans 15 bases. The CDR3 holds 15 amino acids from the cysteine to the phenylalanine. Kept here is only the CDR3 DNA, which spans 45 bases and is read in frame from base 1. Based on the germline V gene, the CDR1 and CDR2 sequences are WSHSY and SAAADI.

Recombination connected TRBV10-2 to TRBJ2-7; a tentative D match to TRBD1 spans 5 bases. The source of this sequence is a man in his thirties or forties who received the YFV17D yellow fever vaccine. Material: PBMCs, obtained 5 days after the yellow fever booster vaccination. The CDR3 reads CASSVADSRAYEQYF. The DNA is TGCGCCAGCAGTGTCGCTGACAGCAGGGCCTACGAGCAGTACTTC.